The subject of this entry is one T cell receptor beta chain. No antigen is known for it. Assay: immunoSEQ multiplex PCR; the TCRdb copy retains only in-frame clones and omits some. The data show about 120,000 clones, 70% to 90% seen once. The data belong to a study of T cell responses to AZD1222 COVID-19 vaccine. This CDR3 region has 14 residues. V lost 5 bases, J lost 5 bases, and 3 bases stayed unmatched. Germline assignment: CDR1 MRHNA and CDR2 SNTAGT. Study-level points and caveats: Unmutated regions of variants are reportedly targeted by nearly half of spike-specific TCRs. Recipients of AZD1222 seropositive at baseline numbered only 6 or 7. Most donors were white British and more were female, and clonal diversity was possibly underestimated. Spike-specific TCR breadth rose after two AZD1222 doses, and depth rose as well.

This TCR came from an adult in good health. The V call is TRBV6-4, the J call TRBJ2-3; 11 bases are a match to TRBD1. The sample here was peripheral blood, taken on day 0 of AZD1222 vaccination. This CDR3 is CASSPGQGGDTQYF. As DNA, the CDR3 is TGTGCCAGCAGTCCGGGACAGGGGGGAGATACGCAGTATTTT.